The 5 T cell receptor beta chains in this list originate from one sample, sequenced in a study of blood T cell repertoires in COVID-19. The method was immunoSEQ multiplex PCR; TCRdb's version includes in-frame clones alone and lacks a portion of them. The sample holds approximately 94,000 clones, more than 65% seen once. The source material was peripheral blood. The receptors here all came from a man aged 55 to 69 with acute or convalescent COVID-19.

The sample holds a few counts of this clone. The CDR3 nucleotides read TGTGCCAGCAGTAGGGCAGGGGGAACCTACAATGAGCAGTTCTTC. Residues: CASSRAGGTYNEQFF. V gene TRBV6-2 or TRBV6-3 combines with J gene TRBJ2-1; TRBD1 aligns across 7 bases. V gave up 5 bases and J gave up 2 bases; unmatched junction bases: 6. CDR3 length equals 15 residues. In germline, CDR1 is MNHEY, CDR2 SVGEGT.

The V gene is TRBV28, the J gene TRBJ1-6; TRBD1 matches at 9 bases. Germline CDR1 MDHEN, CDR2 SYDVKM. V shed 6 bases, J shed 9 bases, and the junction held 21 bases outside the gene matches. The CDR3 sequence is 19 residues long. CDR3 nucleotide sequence: TGTGCCAGCAGCCCCGTCGGACAGGGGCTTCAAACCGACGGTTCACCCCTCCACTTT. Protein: CASSPVGQGLQTDGSPLHF.

This chain joins TRBV6-5 and TRBJ2-2; D is possibly TRBD1 (5 bases). This CDR3 is 14 amino acids long. Trimming cost V 4 bases and J 7 bases, with 13 bases left between them. The germline V gene has CDR1 MNHEY and CDR2 SVGAGI. The CDR3 sequence: CASSSRRQIGELFF. CDR3 DNA: TGTGCCAGCAGTTCCCGAAGACAGATCGGGGAGCTGTTTTTT.

Written as DNA, the CDR3 is TGTGCCAGCAGCCCAAGTATTGCGGGTCAGCCCCAGCATTTT. As protein: CASSPSIAGQPQHF. V usage is TRBV5-6 and J usage is TRBJ1-5; D ambiguous. Germline V lookup: CDR1 SGHDT, CDR2 YYEEEE. The CDR3 sequence is 14 residues long. V shed 4 bases and J shed 6 bases, with 14 bases lying between them.

The chain joins TRBV24-1 to TRBJ2-1, with TRBD2 identical over 10 bases. The CDR3 spans 17 residues. V gave up 3 bases and J gave up 5 bases; unmatched junction bases: 9. Germline V gene lookup returns CDR1 KGHDR and CDR2 SFDVKD. The CDR3 DNA sequence: TGTGCCACCAGTGATCCGACGCTAGCGGGGGCAAACAATGAGCAGTTCTTC. Translation: CATSDPTLAGANNEQFF.